This T cell receptor beta chain was identified during a study of patients and donors after allogeneic stem cell transplantation. MiXCR, run by TCRdb on the RT-PCR reads, gives a single entry per CDR3 protein. The sample shows 800,000 to 1,000,000 distinct CDR3 sequences, about 20% of them seen only once. Germline trimming cut 2 bases from V and 7 bases from J; bases unmatched to any gene: 7. This CDR3 region has 15 residues. CDR1 is LGHNA and CDR2 is YSLEER in the germline V gene. The rearrangement links TRBV4-3 to TRBJ1-4; TRBD1 matches at 7 bases. Sample: blood, either unsorted or a sorted T cell fraction (not recorded which). The clonotype was recovered from a human donor who was either an allogeneic HSCT recipient or a stem cell or donor lymphocyte infusion donor (not recorded which). It is not recorded whose cells these are; they may come from a transplant donor. CDR3 protein: CASSQYRGLGEKLFF. DNA of the CDR3: TGCGCCAGCAGCCAATACAGGGGTTTGGGTGAAAAACTGTTTTTT.